These 10 T cell receptor beta chains were sequenced from one sample in a study of Ad26.COV2.S vaccination and SARS-CoV-2 variants. TCRdb's copy holds only in-frame clones and misses some; the assay was immunoSEQ multiplex PCR. This table holds fewer than 900,000 clones, around 89% found once. Described treatment: 19 received Ad26.COV2.S at low or high dose, single or two shots; a few received placebo; per-sample allocation not given. Specimen acquisition occurred on day 63 following the initial vaccine or placebo injection. The source material was peripheral blood, sampled in a trial of Ad26.COV2.S vaccine versus placebo. These TCRs come from a person between 18 and 65 years old who received the Ad26.COV2.S COVID-19 vaccine or a placebo.

This clone has more than one count but fewer than ten. V and J are TRBV7-2 and TRBJ1-2; D call uncertain. The V and J ends lost 4 bases and 2 bases respectively, with 17 bases between them. Germline V gene data show CDR1 as SGHTA and CDR2 as FQGNSA. This CDR3 is built from 16 residues. The CDR3, as DNA: TGTGCCAGCAGCTCCGTTCGATTCTCGAGAAACTATGGCTACACCTTC. Residues: CASSSVRFSRNYGYTF.

The CDR3 reads CASSPRGTGALNTGELFF. CDR3 bases: TGTGCCAGCAGCCCCAGAGGGACAGGGGCTCTCAACACCGGGGAGCTGTTTTTT. The V gene is TRBV3-1 (or the pseudogene TRBV3-2), the J gene TRBJ2-2, with 10 bases matching TRBD1. The trim removed 4 bases at V and 2 bases at J, leaving 10 bases unmatched. Germline V gene sequence: CDR1 LGHDT, CDR2 YNNKEL (reference sequence). The CDR3 has 18 amino acids.

J is TRBJ1-2 and V is TRBV19; D perhaps matches TRBD1 (6 bases). The V end lost 5 bases, the J end lost 8 bases, and 21 bases lay between the germline ends. Per germline, CDR1 LNHDA and CDR2 SQIVND (reference sequence). CDR3 size: 15 residues. Written as DNA, the CDR3 is TGTGCCAGTAGTCTAACCACAGGGTTCAGTGAAGGCTACACCTTC. The encoded protein is CASSLTTGFSEGYTF.

This clone has just a few counts. This rearrangement joins TRBV6-6 to TRBJ2-1; D is perhaps TRBD1 (6 bases). Germline CDR1 reads MNHNY; CDR2 reads SVGAGI (reference sequence). The CDR3 contains 13 residues. V was trimmed by 7 bases and J by 6 bases, leaving 13 bases between them. The CDR3 region is CASTEQGSNEQFF. DNA for the CDR3: TGTGCCAGCACCGAACAGGGCTCCAATGAGCAGTTCTTC.

This clone came up a few times. The J gene is TRBJ2-1, the V gene TRBV5-1; the D is unclear. The CDR3 sequence is 13 residues long. Trimming removed 0 bases at V and 3 bases at J, with 4 bases between. Germline CDR1 is SGHRS and CDR2 is YFSETQ. The CDR3, as DNA: TGCGCCAGCAGCTTGGGAGACTACAATGAGCAGTTCTTC. As protein: CASSLGDYNEQFF.

The chain employs TRBV6-5 and TRBJ1-6, with TRBD1 as a possible D gene (5 bases). V lost 5 bases and J lost 0, with 8 bases in between. The CDR3 extends over 15 amino acids. Germline lookup yields CDR1 MNHEY and CDR2 SVGAGI. CDR3 sequence (DNA): TGTGCCAGCAGTCCAGGGAGCTCCTATAATTCACCCCTCCACTTT. Translation gives CASSPGSSYNSPLHF.

Only a few counts were recorded for this clone. J is TRBJ2-2 and V is TRBV3-1 (or the pseudogene TRBV3-2), with TRBD1 matching over 7 bases. J was trimmed by 6 bases and V by 0 bases; bases with no gene match: 4. The CDR3 consists of 15 residues. The germline CDR1 and CDR2 sequences are LGHDT and YNNKEL (reference sequence). CDR3 residues: CASSQDLRGPGELFF. CDR3 sequence (DNA): TGTGCCAGCAGCCAAGATTTGAGGGGGCCCGGGGAGCTGTTTTTT.

V and J are TRBV14 and TRBJ1-4, with 9 bases identical to TRBD1. There are 13 residues in the CDR3. V was clipped by 4 bases and J by 11 bases; unmatched bases: 5. CDR1 is SGHDN, CDR2 FVKESK, per germline. CDR3 in DNA: TGTGCCAGCAGCCTGGGACAGGGTGACAAACTGTTTTTT. The encoded protein is CASSLGQGDKLFF.

The rearrangement links TRBV2 to TRBJ1-4; D gene uncertain. The germline gives CDR1 SNHLY, CDR2 FYNNEI. This CDR3 has 14 amino acids. Trimming stripped 4 bases from V and 8 bases from J, with 14 bases between. This CDR3 reads CASSGKPSGEKLFF. The DNA of the CDR3 is TGTGCCAGCAGTGGAAAACCGAGCGGGGAAAAACTGTTTTTT.

Concerning this clone itself: Other DNA sequences in this sample translate to the same CDR3. J is TRBJ1-2 and V is TRBV7-9, with D uncertain. CDR3 length: 11 residues. V lost 2 bases and J 7 bases, leaving 5 bases between the germline ends. Germline loops: CDR1 SEHNR, CDR2 FQNEAQ (reference sequence). The CDR3 DNA follows: TGTGCCAGCAGCTTATCGGGTGGCTACACCTTC. Translating gives CASSLSGGYTF.